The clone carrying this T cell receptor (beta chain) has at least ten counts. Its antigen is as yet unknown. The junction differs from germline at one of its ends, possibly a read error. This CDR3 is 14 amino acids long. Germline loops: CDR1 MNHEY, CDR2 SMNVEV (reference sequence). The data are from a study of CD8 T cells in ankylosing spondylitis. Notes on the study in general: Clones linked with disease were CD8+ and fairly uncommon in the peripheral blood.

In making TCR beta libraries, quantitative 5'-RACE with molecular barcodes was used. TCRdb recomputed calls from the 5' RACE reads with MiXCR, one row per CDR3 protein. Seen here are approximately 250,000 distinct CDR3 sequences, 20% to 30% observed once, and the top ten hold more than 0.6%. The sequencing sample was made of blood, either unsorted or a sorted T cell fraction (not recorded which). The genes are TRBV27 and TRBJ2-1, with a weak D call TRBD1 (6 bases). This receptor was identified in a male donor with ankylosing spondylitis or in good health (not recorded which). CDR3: CASSLKAPGHPRIF. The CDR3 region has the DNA TGTGCCAGCAGTTTAAAGGCCCCGGGACACCCACGGATCTTC.